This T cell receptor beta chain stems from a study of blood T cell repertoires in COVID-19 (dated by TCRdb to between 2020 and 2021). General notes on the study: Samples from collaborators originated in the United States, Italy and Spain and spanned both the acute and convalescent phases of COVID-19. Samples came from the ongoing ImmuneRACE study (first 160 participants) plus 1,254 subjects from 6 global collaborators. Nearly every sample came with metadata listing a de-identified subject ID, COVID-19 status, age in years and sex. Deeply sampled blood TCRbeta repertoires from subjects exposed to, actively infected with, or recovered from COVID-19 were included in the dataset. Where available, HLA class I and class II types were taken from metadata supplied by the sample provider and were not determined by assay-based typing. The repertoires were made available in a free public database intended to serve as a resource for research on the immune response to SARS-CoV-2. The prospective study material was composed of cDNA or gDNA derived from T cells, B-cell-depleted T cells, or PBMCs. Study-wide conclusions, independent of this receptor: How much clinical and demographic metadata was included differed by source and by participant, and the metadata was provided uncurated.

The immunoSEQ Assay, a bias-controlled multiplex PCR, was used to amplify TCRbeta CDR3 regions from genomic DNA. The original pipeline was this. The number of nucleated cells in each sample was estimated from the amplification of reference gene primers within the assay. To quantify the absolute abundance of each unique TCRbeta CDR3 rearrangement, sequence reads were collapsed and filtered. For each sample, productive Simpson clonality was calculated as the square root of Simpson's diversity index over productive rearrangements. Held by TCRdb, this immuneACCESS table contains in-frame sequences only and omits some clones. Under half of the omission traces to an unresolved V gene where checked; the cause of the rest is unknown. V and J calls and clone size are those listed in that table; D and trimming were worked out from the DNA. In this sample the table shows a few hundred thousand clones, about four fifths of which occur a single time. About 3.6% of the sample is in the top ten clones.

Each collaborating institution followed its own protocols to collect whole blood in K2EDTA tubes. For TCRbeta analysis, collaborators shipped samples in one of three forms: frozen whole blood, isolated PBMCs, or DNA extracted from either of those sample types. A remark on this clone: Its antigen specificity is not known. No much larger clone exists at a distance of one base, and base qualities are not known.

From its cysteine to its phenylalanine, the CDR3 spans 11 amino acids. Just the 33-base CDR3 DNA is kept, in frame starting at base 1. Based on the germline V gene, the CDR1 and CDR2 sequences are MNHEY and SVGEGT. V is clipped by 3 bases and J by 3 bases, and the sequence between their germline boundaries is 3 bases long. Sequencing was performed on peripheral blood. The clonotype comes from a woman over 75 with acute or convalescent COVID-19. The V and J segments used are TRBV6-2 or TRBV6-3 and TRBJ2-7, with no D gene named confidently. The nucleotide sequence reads TGTGCCAGCAGTTATCGCTACGAGCAGTACTTC. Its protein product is CASSYRYEQYF.